This T cell receptor beta chain came from a study of cytomegalovirus exposure and HLA in healthy donors. Study results and caveats: The CMV antigen specificity of a few CMV-associated chains was confirmed through in vitro analysis. Donors were assumed by presence/absence analyses to have roughly uniform sequencing depth. An analysis was carried out later, and it reportedly showed fewer N-insertions in an Asian-associated ancestry cluster than the approximately 700-donor mean.

Germline values: CDR1 SGHDT, CDR2 YYEEEE. Losses at the gene ends were 2 bases for V and 6 bases for J; bases not matched to a gene: 0. The length of the CDR3 is 14 residues. A note on this clone: Its antigen remains unknown.

Primers for the PCR totalled 60 Vbeta and 13 Jbeta. Some clones are missing from TCRdb's copy, which holds only in-frame ones; the method was immunoSEQ multiplex PCR. The repertoire shows 100,000 to 150,000 clones; the top ten hold approximately 2%. The sequencing sample was made of PBMCs. V is TRBV5-6 and J is TRBJ2-2; TRBD2 matches at 11 bases. This TCR was recovered from a man between 35 and 55 years old in good health and CMV-seronegative. The CDR3 loop is CASSFSGRAGELFF. Written as DNA, the CDR3 is TGTGCCAGCAGCTTTAGCGGGAGGGCCGGGGAGCTGTTTTTT.